This entry lists 14 T cell receptor beta chains sequenced from one sample in a study of blood T cell repertoires in COVID-19. TCRdb's copy holds only in-frame clones and misses some; the assay was immunoSEQ multiplex PCR. The table has about 200,000 clones, 65% to 85% seen once; the top ten hold more than 9%. Specimen: peripheral blood. These receptors all stem from an elderly woman with acute or convalescent COVID-19.

The chain has TRBV9 and TRBJ2-3; 12 nucleotides line up with TRBD2. Germline values: CDR1 SGDLS, CDR2 YYNGEE. V shed 4 bases, J shed 5 bases, and the junction held 5 bases outside the gene matches. This CDR3 contains 15 residues. This CDR3 reads CASSRLAGDIDTQYF. The CDR3 DNA follows: TGTGCCAGCAGCCGACTAGCGGGGGATATAGATACGCAGTATTTT.

CDR3 residues: CASSLRQGSANTGELFF. CDR3 coding DNA: TGTGCCAGCAGCTTACGGCAGGGGAGTGCGAACACCGGGGAGCTGTTTTTT. The chain recombines TRBV7-3 with TRBJ2-2; perhaps TRBD1 as D (6 bases). The V and J ends lost 2 bases and 0 bases respectively, with 13 bases between them. Germline V CDR1 and CDR2: SGHTA, FQGTGA. This CDR3 comprises 17 residues.

This sequence joins TRBV6-5 and TRBJ2-6; TRBD2 might be the D (5 bases). Germline CDR1 MNHEY, CDR2 SVGAGI. The CDR3 extends over 15 amino acids. V was clipped by 2 bases and J by 1 base, with 6 bases between them. The CDR3 bases are TGTGCCAGCAGTTACGGGAGTTCTGGGGCCAACGTCCTGACTTTC. As protein: CASSYGSSGANVLTF.

The chain recombines TRBV16 with TRBJ1-5, with a tentative D call TRBD1 (5 bases). V lost 0 bases and J 6 bases, leaving 12 bases between the germline ends. This CDR3 spans 15 amino acids. Per the germline V gene, CDR1 is KGHSY and CDR2 is FQNENV. CDR3 region: CASSQSGGASQPQHF. Written as DNA, the CDR3 is TGTGCCAGCAGCCAATCGGGAGGGGCAAGTCAGCCCCAGCATTTT.

V and J are TRBV19 and TRBJ1-5; D is perhaps TRBD1 (5 bases). Trimming left V 4 bases short and J 7 bases short, with 8 bases between. This CDR3 region has 12 residues. Germline CDR1 LNHDA, CDR2 SQIVND (reference sequence). The CDR3 coding sequence is TGTGCCAGTAGTAAAGGGGCCCAGCCCCAGCATTTT. Encoded protein: CASSKGAQPQHF.

The rearrangement links TRBV10-1 to TRBJ2-5, with 7 bases matching TRBD2. The junction had 7 bases not matched to a gene; V was cut back by 4 bases and J by 2 bases. The CDR3 length is 15 residues. Germline assignment: CDR1 WNHNN and CDR2 SYGVQD (reference sequence). The CDR3 DNA reads as TGCGCCAGCAGTGCCCGGTCTAGCGGACAAGAGACCCAGTACTTC. It codes for CASSARSSGQETQYF.

This chain links TRBV6-5 with TRBJ2-1; TRBD2 is a possible D gene (6 bases). This CDR3 is 14 amino acids long. Germline V gene data show CDR1 as MNHEY and CDR2 as SVGAGI. V shed 8 bases and J shed 6 bases, with 17 bases lying between them. The CDR3: CASGPPLASNEQFF. The CDR3 DNA follows: TGTGCCAGCGGCCCTCCTCTAGCGTCCAATGAGCAGTTCTTC.

This clone showed up just once. The chain combines TRBV19 with TRBJ2-7, with 8 bases lining up with TRBD1. CDR3 length equals 14 residues. The V gene end was trimmed by 2 bases and the J gene end by 0 bases; junction bases not matched to a gene: 0. CDR1 LNHDA and CDR2 SQIVND come from the germline V gene (reference sequence). The CDR3 sequence: CASSITGGSYEQYF. The CDR3 bases are TGTGCCAGTAGTATAACAGGGGGCTCCTACGAGCAGTACTTC. Supplemented by reference TRBV19 and TRBJ2-7, the full variable domain reads DGGITQSPKYLFRKEGQNVTLSCEQNLNHDAMYWYRQDPGQGLRLIYYSQIVNDFQKGDIAEGYSVSREKKESFPLTVTSAQKNPTAFYLCASSITGGSYEQYFGPGTRLTVT.

J is TRBJ2-5 and V is TRBV5-1; 8 nucleotides agree with TRBD2. The CDR3 runs to 13 residues. Germline-derived CDR1 and CDR2 are SGHRS and YFSETQ. V was pared by 3 bases and J by 3 bases, with 1 base of the junction left unmatched. The CDR3 region is CASSSGGEETQYF. The CDR3 DNA sequence: TGCGCCAGCAGCTCGGGAGGGGAAGAGACCCAGTACTTC.

This clone was detected only a few times. V usage is TRBV25-1 and J usage is TRBJ1-4, with D maybe TRBD1 (5 bases). The V end lost 1 base, the J end lost 6 bases, and 12 bases lay between the germline ends. Germline loops: CDR1 MGHDK, CDR2 SYGVNS. This CDR3 has 15 residues. CDR3 amino acids: CASSEFAGGYEKLFF. In DNA form, the CDR3 reads TGTGCCAGCAGTGAATTTGCCGGGGGGTATGAAAAACTGTTTTTT. Combining the CDR3 with reference TRBV25-1 and TRBJ1-4 gives the whole variable domain EADIYQTPRYLVIGTGKKITLECSQTMGHDKMYWYQQDPGMELHLIHYSYGVNSTEKGDLSSESTVSRIRTEHFPLTLESARPSHTSQYLCASSEFAGGYEKLFFGSGTQLSVL.

This chain uses TRBV6-2 or TRBV6-3 with TRBJ2-6; the match to TRBD2 covers 8 bases. Germline V gene sequence: CDR1 MNHEY, CDR2 SVGEGT. The CDR3 is 20 amino acids. J lost 5 bases, V lost 2 bases, and 17 bases had no gene match. The chain's CDR3 is CASSYETALAGPFWANVLTF. The CDR3, as DNA: TGTGCCAGCAGTTACGAGACAGCCTTAGCGGGGCCTTTCTGGGCCAACGTCCTGACTTTC.

A few counts support this clone. J is TRBJ2-1 and V is TRBV20-1; maybe TRBD2 (5 bases). The germline V gene has CDR1 DFQATT and CDR2 SNEGSKA (reference sequence). The V and J ends lost 6 bases and 3 bases respectively, with 6 bases between them. This CDR3 comprises 11 residues. The CDR3 spells CSAGDYNEQFF. CDR3 nucleotides: TGCAGTGCCGGGGACTACAATGAGCAGTTCTTC.

This chain links TRBV19 with TRBJ2-7; TRBD2 is a possible D gene (6 bases). Germline CDR1 reads LNHDA; CDR2 reads SQIVND (reference sequence). The germline V and J ends were trimmed by 1 base and 5 bases, with 18 bases remaining between them. This CDR3 comprises 16 residues. This chain's CDR3 is CASSIAGTYSLNEQYF. The CDR3 bases are TGTGCCAGTAGTATAGCCGGGACTTACTCCCTAAACGAGCAGTACTTC. Together with reference TRBV19 and TRBJ2-7, the CDR3 gives the full variable domain: DGGITQSPKYLFRKEGQNVTLSCEQNLNHDAMYWYRQDPGQGLRLIYYSQIVNDFQKGDIAEGYSVSREKKESFPLTVTSAQKNPTAFYLCASSIAGTYSLNEQYFGPGTRLTVT.

The J gene is TRBJ1-4, the V gene TRBV5-1, with D tentatively TRBD1 (6 bases). This CDR3 comprises 14 residues. The germline CDR1 and CDR2 sequences are SGHRS and YFSETQ. Trimming left V 0 bases short and J 6 bases short, with 9 bases between. The CDR3, as DNA: TGCGCCAGCAGCTTGGGGCAGGGGTATGAAAAACTGTTTTTT. It is translated as CASSLGQGYEKLFF.